This is a list of T cell receptor beta chains from one sample in a study of CD8+ T cells in alopecia areata. Some clones are missing from TCRdb's copy, which holds only in-frame ones; the method was immunoSEQ multiplex PCR. The repertoire holds about 200,000 clones, with roughly 56% as singletons. Sequencing was carried out using CD8+ T cells sorted from blood. The source of these receptors is a human donor in good health. CDR3s include the opening cysteine and the closing phenylalanine or tryptophan. Each record gives: CDR3 protein, CDR3 DNA, V gene, J gene, D gene, clone size. A D gene is named only where the DNA matches it firmly. The listing skips clone size in some rows; elsewhere it reads once, few, many or a size class.

CDR3 protein: CAWGTSGANVLTF
CDR3 DNA: TGTGCCTGGGGGACTTCTGGGGCCAACGTCCTGACTTTC
V gene: TRBV30
J gene: TRBJ2-6
D gene: -
clone size: -

CDR3 protein: CASGRGPQQFF
CDR3 DNA: TGTGCCAGTGGCCGGGGCCCCCAGCAGTTCTTC
V gene: TRBV19
J gene: TRBJ2-1
D gene: -
clone size: few

CDR3 protein: CASSSTREGQETQYF
CDR3 DNA: TGTGCCAGCAGCTCCACTAGGGAGGGACAAGAGACCCAGTACTTC
V gene: TRBV7-9
J gene: TRBJ2-5
D gene: TRBD2
clone size: few

CDR3 protein: CASSLGSEQYF
CDR3 DNA: TGTGCCAGCAGCTTAGGGTCCGAGCAGTACTTC
V gene: TRBV13
J gene: TRBJ2-7
D gene: -
clone size: many

CDR3 protein: CAVGMGPQHF
CDR3 DNA: TGTGCCGTGGGGATGGGGCCCCAGCATTTT
V gene: TRBV19
J gene: TRBJ1-5
D gene: -
clone size: few

CDR3 protein: CSVEGGLAGAVDEQYF
CDR3 DNA: TGCAGCGTTGAAGGGGGACTAGCGGGGGCCGTAGACGAGCAGTACTTC
V gene: TRBV29-1
J gene: TRBJ2-7
D gene: TRBD2
clone size: -

CDR3 protein: CASSLSSEQFF
CDR3 DNA: TGCGCCAGCAGCCTTTCAAGTGAGCAGTTCTTC
V gene: TRBV5-1
J gene: TRBJ2-1
D gene: -
clone size: once

CDR3 protein: CASSTLAGGLSYEQYF
CDR3 DNA: TGCGCCAGCAGCACCCTAGCGGGGGGCCTCTCCTACGAGCAGTACTTC
V gene: TRBV4-1
J gene: TRBJ2-7
D gene: TRBD2
clone size: -

CDR3 protein: CAWRNPGRGRRRNYGYTF
CDR3 DNA: TGTGCCTGGAGAAATCCGGGGAGAGGTCGCCGCCGCAACTATGGCTACACCTTC
V gene: TRBV30
J gene: TRBJ1-2
D gene: -
clone size: -

CDR3 protein: CASSIAGAGANVLTF
CDR3 DNA: TGTGCCAGTAGTATTGCGGGGGCCGGGGCCAACGTCCTGACTTTC
V gene: TRBV19
J gene: TRBJ2-6
D gene: -
clone size: -

CDR3 protein: CASSEGRTEAFF
CDR3 DNA: TGTGCCAGCAGTGAAGGGCGGACTGAAGCTTTCTTT
V gene: TRBV6-5
J gene: TRBJ1-1
D gene: -
clone size: -

CDR3 protein: CASSSREGSMNEQYF
CDR3 DNA: TGCGCCAGCAGCTCGCGTGAGGGGTCGATGAACGAGCAGTACTTC
V gene: TRBV5-1
J gene: TRBJ2-7
D gene: -
clone size: -

CDR3 protein: CSVVEGSGEQFF
CDR3 DNA: TGCAGCGTTGTTGAGGGGAGCGGGGAGCAGTTCTTC
V gene: TRBV29-1
J gene: TRBJ2-1
D gene: -
clone size: -

CDR3 protein: CASSGLLAGTGISPLHF
CDR3 DNA: TGTGCCAGCAGCGGATTATTAGCCGGGACAGGGATCTCACCCCTCCACTTT
V gene: TRBV7-2
J gene: TRBJ1-6
D gene: TRBD1
clone size: -

CDR3 protein: CASSVTGGEYSDTQYF
CDR3 DNA: TGTGCCAGCAGCGTTACAGGGGGCGAGTATTCAGATACGCAGTATTTT
V gene: TRBV5-6
J gene: TRBJ2-3
D gene: TRBD1
clone size: once